This TCR beta chain was recovered during a study of monozygotic twins with inflammatory bowel disease (dated by TCRdb to between 2018 and 2020). About the full investigation: The complete study included approximately 28 monozygotic twin pairs: 19 IBD-discordant Danish pairs and nine German pairs, of which four were IBD-concordant and five were IBD-discordant. Within discordant pairs, disease-associated traits were sought mainly by comparing IBD patients with their genetically identical healthy co-twins. Each individual had, on average, about 151 000 unique TCRalpha sequences and 181 000 unique TCRbeta sequences available for analysis.

Measured from the cysteine to the phenylalanine, the CDR3 is 15 residues long. DNA for this receptor is not on file. Taken from the germline V gene, the CDR1 and CDR2 loops are MGHDK and SYGVNS. Libraries came from 5' RACE. Preparation of each TCR library used around 3.5 ug of total RNA. For each sample, cDNA was synthesized in eight separate reactions using SMARTScribe reverse transcriptase. Unique molecular identifiers containing a 6-nucleotide sample barcode were introduced through template switching during cDNA synthesis. TCRalpha and TCRbeta cDNA was amplified in two nested PCRs of roughly 17 and 9 cycles, and bead purification was carried out after each PCR. Before amplification, the cDNA was treated with uracil DNA-glycosylase and purified using the QIAquick PCR purification kit. In the second PCR, Illumina TruSeq-compatible adapters and sample-specific barcodes were added. TapeStation and Qubit were used to check library quality and concentration, and approximately 5.4 ng of each library was pooled. Sequencing of the pooled libraries was done on an Illumina HiSeq2500 single-index Rapid Run using custom sequencing primers and 2 x 100 bp reads. Per the source publication's procedure: MiGEC version 1.2.6 was used for UMI-based consensus assembly, which corrected PCR and sequencing errors. V(D)J alignment, clonotype assembly and CDR3 extraction were performed with MiXCR version 2.1.1. To normalise gene usage, clonotype sharing and MAIT/NKT TCR abundance, the analysis used the top 1000, 10 000 and 20 000 clonotypes per sample. After downsampling to 27 000 UMIs, diversity was calculated as the inverse Simpson index using the vegan R package. Paired Mann-Whitney U tests on discordant twin pairs were used, with Benjamini-Hochberg multiple-testing correction. Through TCRdb reprocessing, the reads give one entry per CDR3 protein sequence; DNA is omitted. Here the V and J calls rest on TCRdb's processing, not on the authors' analysis. Per the sample table, the count is about 380,000 distinct CDR3 sequences. The top ten hold around 2.6% of the sample.

What the authors observed across the whole study: No single strong signal or clonotype linked to IBD turned up in the results, so the idea that one exists was not supported. Compared with healthy twins, IBD patients shared fewer clonotypes with other individuals, and the difference was most pronounced in patients with signs of disease activity. Background noise and inter-individual variability may have been introduced into the repertoires by the differing immunosuppressive treatments among patients. Concordant and discordant twins showed no difference in repertoire similarity, possibly because of limited statistical power. Measured by the inverse Simpson index, TCRbeta repertoire diversity was lower in IBD patients than in their healthy co-twins. The analysis was unable to tell different T cell subtypes apart.

About this clonotype: Which antigen it targets is not known.

From each donor, a roughly 2.5 ml peripheral blood sample was collected into PAXgene tubes and stored at -80 degrees C. Without any T cell sorting, total RNA was extracted from whole blood using the PAXgene blood miRNA kit on an automated QIAcube. Peripheral blood from monozygotic twin pairs, either concordant or discordant for inflammatory bowel disease, underwent deep TCRalpha and TCRbeta repertoire profiling that used unique molecular barcoding. For every twin pair, smoking habits were documented, and each individual was categorised as a current, former or never smoker. Sequences were obtained from blood. This clonotype originated in a human donor with ulcerative colitis or Crohn's disease, or a healthy co-twin of an affected twin (not recorded which). The V gene is TRBV25-1 and the J gene is TRBJ1-5. The CDR3 protein is CASSQSGKSNQPQHF.